This TCR beta chain was sequenced for a study of T cell responses to AZD1222 COVID-19 vaccine. Study-level points and caveats: Females made up more of the donors, who were largely white British, and clonal diversity may have come out too low.

It was second doses at about 4 or about 12 weeks that were pooled. This CDR3 region has 15 residues. Germline V gene data show CDR1 as SGHVS and CDR2 as FQNEAQ. The ends lost 3 bases at V and 8 bases at J; junction bases unmatched: 3. Comments on this clone: Its antigen is not identified.

The table came from immunoSEQ multiplex PCR; TCRdb's copy has only in-frame clones and leaves some out. The repertoire includes about 42,000 clones, 88% of them detected once, and more than 20% sits in the top ten. The specimen was peripheral blood, collected 28 days after the second AZD1222 dose. This sequence was found in an adult who received the AZD1222 COVID-19 vaccine. The J gene is TRBJ2-2, the V gene TRBV7-8, with 13 positions matching TRBD2. As DNA, the CDR3 is TGTGCCAGCAGCTTCACTAGCGGGAGGGCTGGGGAGCTGTTTTTT. It translates to CASSFTSGRAGELFF.